The rows below give T cell receptor beta chains drawn from one sample of a study of chemoradiotherapy in HPV16-positive cancers. Sequencing was performed with immunoSEQ multiplex PCR; in TCRdb, only in-frame clones are kept and a portion is missing. The sample shows about 30,000 clones, approximately 88% of them seen only once. The sample in question was blood, obtained from a patient who underwent chemoradiotherapy. The receptors derive from a human donor with HPV-associated anogenital cancer. Both conserved end residues are part of each CDR3. D genes are given only for firm matches. Only some rows state a clone size, as once, few, many or a class for expanded clones.

16	TRBV9	TRBJ1-1	-	once	CASSVGAGTVNTEAFF	TGTGCCAGCAGCGTAGGGGCAGGAACAGTGAACACTGAAGCTTTCTTT
15	TRBV5-1	TRBJ1-1	-	-	CASREQPQSGTEAFF	TGCGCCAGCAGAGAACAGCCTCAATCGGGCACTGAAGCTTTCTTT
12	TRBV7-2	TRBJ2-6	-	-	CASRAGANVLTF	TGTGCCAGCAGGGCTGGGGCCAACGTCCTGACTTTC
16	TRBV5-1	TRBJ2-3	TRBD1	-	CASSSGTGGFLDTQYF	TGCGCCAGCAGCTCCGGGACAGGGGGATTTCTGGATACGCAGTATTTT
14	TRBV9	TRBJ1-5	-	-	CAKRTYSQYQPQHF	TGTGCCAAAAGGACCTACAGCCAATATCAGCCCCAGCATTTT
14	TRBV11-2	TRBJ2-7	-	-	CASSSGGTSYEQYF	TGTGCCAGCAGCTCAGGGGGGACCTCCTACGAGCAGTACTTC
15	TRBV18	TRBJ1-1	-	-	CASSPVADMNTEAFF	TGTGCCAGCTCACCAGTAGCCGACATGAACACTGAAGCTTTCTTT
16	TRBV27	TRBJ2-3	TRBD1	-	CASRAYDRGSTDTQYF	TGTGCCAGCAGAGCCTACGACAGGGGTAGCACAGATACGCAGTATTTT
16	TRBV9	TRBJ1-4	TRBD1	-	CASSEPGQGAHEKLFF	TGTGCCAGCAGCGAACCGGGACAGGGGGCGCATGAAAAACTGTTTTTT
16	TRBV6-5	TRBJ1-1	TRBD1	-	CASSSGTGLTDTEAFF	TGTGCCAGCAGTTCCGGGACAGGGCTAACGGACACTGAAGCTTTCTTT
12	TRBV5-1	TRBJ2-7	-	-	CASSLGTVEQYF	TGCGCCAGCAGCTTGGGAACAGTTGAGCAGTACTTC
18	TRBV19	TRBJ2-1	-	few	CASSTPSTKRALNNEQFF	TGTGCCAGTAGTACTCCCTCAACCAAGCGGGCACTAAACAATGAGCAGTTCTTC
15	TRBV4-1	TRBJ2-1	TRBD1	-	CASSQGTGRWNEQFF	TGCGCCAGCAGCCAAGGGACAGGGCGGTGGAATGAGCAGTTCTTC
13	TRBV2	TRBJ2-5	TRBD2	-	CASGTNQKETQYF	TGTGCCAGCGGGACTAACCAAAAAGAGACCCAGTACTTC
16	TRBV11-2	TRBJ1-3	-	-	CASSPSRGFSGNTIYF	TGTGCCAGCAGCCCCTCAAGGGGTTTCTCTGGAAACACCATATATTTT
17	TRBV7-3	TRBJ2-2	TRBD1	-	CASSMSAGGRNTGELFF	TGTGCCAGCAGCATGTCAGCAGGGGGCCGGAACACCGGGGAGCTGTTTTTT
17	TRBV7-2	TRBJ2-1	TRBD2	once	CASSVTSGGAGYNEQFF	TGTGCCAGCAGCGTCACTAGCGGGGGGGCCGGGTACAATGAGCAGTTCTTC
14	TRBV2	TRBJ2-7	TRBD1	-	CASSRTGQSYEQYF	TGTGCCAGCAGTAGGACAGGGCAAAGCTACGAGCAGTACTTC
15	TRBV19	TRBJ1-1	-	-	CASSRSGIADTEAFF	TGTGCCAGTAGTCGGTCAGGGATTGCGGACACTGAAGCTTTCTTT
14	TRBV5-1	TRBJ1-4	-	-	CASTEGTGGEKLFF	TGCGCCAGCACCGAAGGGACCGGGGGTGAAAAACTGTTTTTT
14	TRBV29-1	TRBJ1-2	TRBD1	-	CSTGRLDRADGYTF	TGCAGTACCGGCCGTCTGGACAGGGCGGATGGCTACACCTTC
15	TRBV19	TRBJ2-3	TRBD2	-	CASRSRTSGADTQYF	TGTGCCAGTAGAAGCAGGACTAGCGGGGCAGATACGCAGTATTTT
13	TRBV9	TRBJ2-2	-	-	CASSVNVAGELFF	TGTGCCAGCAGCGTAAACGTGGCCGGGGAGCTGTTTTTT
17	TRBV7-9	TRBJ2-6	-	-	CASSLTRVRSGANVLTF	TGTGCCAGCAGCTTAACCCGTGTGAGATCTGGGGCCAACGTCCTGACTTTC
12	TRBV7-9	TRBJ1-2	-	few	CASSSGRAGYTF	TGTGCCAGCTCCTCCGGCCGGGCCGGCTACACCTTC
16	TRBV19	TRBJ2-2	-	-	CASSMEQGGATGELFF	TGTGCCAGTAGTATGGAGCAGGGGGGTGCCACCGGGGAGCTGTTTTTT
16	TRBV6-1	TRBJ2-7	TRBD2	-	CASSELTSGGTYEQYF	TGTGCCAGCAGTGAACTGACTAGCGGGGGAACCTACGAGCAGTACTTC
13	TRBV30	TRBJ1-1	-	-	CAWRTGPNTEAFF	TGTGCCTGGAGAACAGGTCCGAACACTGAAGCTTTCTTT
13	TRBV7-8	TRBJ1-1	TRBD1	-	CASSQTGDTEAFF	TGTGCCAGCAGCCAGACAGGGGACACTGAAGCTTTCTTT
15	TRBV19	TRBJ1-5	-	-	CASRKRNREDQPQHF	TGTGCCAGCCGCAAAAGAAACAGGGAGGATCAGCCCCAGCATTTT
15	TRBV6-1	TRBJ1-5	TRBD1	-	CASRDRGMSNQPQHF	TGTGCCAGCAGGGACAGGGGGATGAGCAATCAGCCCCAGCATTTT
16	TRBV10-2	TRBJ2-2	TRBD2	-	CASSESKRGGPGELFF	TGCGCCAGCAGTGAGTCGAAGCGGGGGGGCCCCGGGGAGCTGTTTTTT
14	TRBV7-8	TRBJ2-1	-	-	CASSLAPDYNEQFF	TGTGCCAGCAGCTTAGCGCCTGATTACAATGAGCAGTTCTTC
14	TRBV19	TRBJ1-1	-	-	CASSALGMNTEAFF	TGTGCCAGTAGTGCCTTAGGAATGAACACTGAAGCTTTCTTT
17	TRBV7-2	TRBJ2-2	TRBD1	-	CASSLQPGQGPTGELFF	TGTGCCAGCAGCCTACAACCGGGACAGGGCCCCACCGGGGAGCTGTTTTTT
13	TRBV25-1	TRBJ1-2	TRBD1	few	CASSYTGDYGYTF	TGTGCCAGCAGTTATACAGGGGACTATGGCTACACCTTC
14	TRBV29-1	TRBJ2-1	TRBD1	-	CSTGGSQSGNEQFF	TGCAGTACAGGGGGGAGTCAATCTGGCAATGAGCAGTTCTTC
16	TRBV11-2	TRBJ2-7	-	-	CASSPVNWVSSYEQYF	TGTGCCAGCAGCCCCGTAAACTGGGTAAGCTCCTACGAGCAGTACTTC
15	TRBV7-9	TRBJ2-2	-	once	CASSLLAADTGELFF	TGTGCCAGCAGCTTATTGGCGGCGGACACCGGGGAGCTGTTTTTT
13	TRBV6-1	TRBJ1-6	-	-	CASRDTSGSPLHF	TGTGCCAGCAGGGACACTAGTGGTTCACCCCTCCACTTT
15	TRBV6-5	TRBJ1-2	-	-	CASSLQGGSNHGYTF	TGTGCCAGCAGTTTACAGGGAGGGTCGAACCATGGCTACACCTTC
13	TRBV7-2	TRBJ1-2	-	-	CASSLTDSHGYTF	TGTGCCAGCAGCTTGACTGACAGCCATGGCTACACCTTC
15	TRBV6-1	TRBJ2-3	-	-	CASSGLGWGTDTQYF	TGTGCCAGCAGTGGATTGGGGTGGGGCACAGATACGCAGTATTTT
16	TRBV7-2	TRBJ2-3	-	-	CASSLLGIGGTDTQYF	TGTGCCAGCAGCTTACTAGGGATCGGGGGCACAGATACGCAGTATTTT
14	TRBV5-1	TRBJ2-1	-	-	CASGGADKYNEQFF	TGCGCCAGCGGCGGGGCGGACAAGTACAATGAGCAGTTCTTC
17	TRBV5-1	TRBJ2-1	TRBD2	-	CASSYASGSSSYNEQFF	TGCGCCAGCAGCTATGCTAGCGGGTCGAGCTCCTACAATGAGCAGTTCTTC
14	TRBV5-4	TRBJ2-7	-	-	CASSLEGSSYEQYF	TGTGCCAGCAGCTTGGAGGGCAGCTCCTACGAGCAGTACTTC
14	TRBV7-8	TRBJ1-1	-	-	CASSLRETNTEAFF	TGTGCCAGCAGCTTACGGGAGACGAACACTGAAGCTTTCTTT
15	TRBV6-1	TRBJ1-5	-	-	CASSEQPYSNQPQHF	TGTGCCAGCAGTGAACAGCCCTATAGCAATCAGCCCCAGCATTTT
15	TRBV7-2	TRBJ2-7	-	-	CASSLAGGTKYEQYF	TGTGCCAGCAGCTTAGCGGGGGGCACTAAATACGAGCAGTACTTC
14	TRBV4-2	TRBJ2-3	-	-	CASSVRVGEDTQYF	TGTGCCAGCAGCGTTCGCGTGGGAGAAGATACGCAGTATTTT
12	TRBV5-5	TRBJ1-2	-	-	CASSQHMDGYTF	TGTGCCAGCAGCCAACACATGGATGGCTACACCTTC
15	TRBV5-5	TRBJ1-5	-	-	CASSLGGDLSQPQHF	TGTGCCAGCAGCTTGGGAGGGGATCTTAGTCAGCCCCAGCATTTT
15	TRBV19	TRBJ2-1	-	-	CASSLGGRSYNEQFF	TGTGCCAGTAGCCTCGGGGGGCGGTCTTACAATGAGCAGTTCTTC